Here is one T cell receptor (beta chain) with its context. In the source study's methods: Using reference gene primer amplification, nucleated cell counts were estimated. Produced via immunoSEQ multiplex PCR; TCRdb's table is partial and in-frame only. V and J calls and clone size are as listed in that table; D and trimming were resolved from the DNA. The sample shows about 220,000 clones, approximately 85% of them seen only once. Those enrolled in Seattle joined during active infection and were followed longitudinally afterward. The sample is drawn from a study of blood T cell repertoires in COVID-19. Study background: PBMCs, B-cell-depleted T cells, or T cells provided the cDNA or gDNA that made up the material.

Trimming pared 1 base from V and 1 base from J, leaving 14 bases between. From germline, CDR1 is SGHTA and CDR2 FQGNSA. The CDR3 is 17 residues long. The rearrangement links TRBV7-2 to TRBJ1-5; D call uncertain. The sequence came from a woman in her 70s with COVID-19, enrolled during active disease. The sequenced sample was peripheral blood. Here the CDR3 reads CASSLVLGRASNQPQHF. The CDR3, as DNA: TGTGCCAGCAGCTTAGTATTAGGGAGGGCAAGCAATCAGCCCCAGCATTTT.